Below are 12 T cell receptor beta chains sequenced from a single sample in a study of blood T cell repertoires in COVID-19. Sequencing was performed with immunoSEQ multiplex PCR; in TCRdb, only in-frame clones are kept and a portion is missing. The profile shows about 390,000 clones, approximately 87% of them singletons. The sequencing sample was made of PBMCs or T cells enriched from blood (not recorded which). The receptor set was obtained from a woman between 45 and 65 years old who had recovered from COVID-19.

The rearrangement joins TRBV9 to TRBJ2-2; a weak D match, TRBD1 (6 bases). The CDR3 has 16 amino acids. V shed 3 bases and J shed 6 bases, with 18 bases lying between them. Germline lookup yields CDR1 SGDLS and CDR2 YYNGEE. CDR3 in amino acids: CASSAPQGSDAGELFF. The DNA for the CDR3 is TGTGCCAGCAGCGCCCCGCAGGGGTCTGATGCCGGGGAGCTGTTTTTT.

This rearrangement joins TRBV5-5 to TRBJ1-5; D uncertain. This CDR3 comprises 15 residues. The V gene lost 0 bases and the J gene lost 0 bases, with 7 bases spanning the gap. In germline, CDR1 is SGHKS, CDR2 YYEKEE (reference sequence). As DNA, the CDR3 is TGTGCCAGCAGCTTGGACAGTTATAGCAATCAGCCCCAGCATTTT. Residues: CASSLDSYSNQPQHF.

V gene TRBV7-2 combines with J gene TRBJ1-3; TRBD1 is a possible D gene (5 bases). This CDR3 is built from 14 residues. Germline V lookup: CDR1 SGHTA, CDR2 FQGNSA. Trimming cost V 5 bases and J 1 base, with 9 bases left between them. The DNA of the CDR3 is TGTGCCAGCAGCCCCCAGGGATCTGGAAACACCATATATTTT. It encodes CASSPQGSGNTIYF. Drawing the rest from reference TRBV7-2 and TRBJ1-3, the complete variable domain is GAGVSQSPSNKVTEKGKDVELRCDPISGHTALYWYRQSLGQGLEFLIYFQGNSAPDKSGLPSDRFSAERTGGSVSTLTIQRTQQEDSAVYLCASSPQGSGNTIYFGEGSWLTVV.

This chain joins TRBV3-1 (or the pseudogene TRBV3-2) and TRBJ1-6, with D hard to call. The germline V and J ends were trimmed by 0 bases and 9 bases, with 12 bases remaining between them. This CDR3 comprises 15 residues. CDR1 is LGHDT and CDR2 is YNNKEL in the germline V gene (reference sequence). The chain's CDR3 is CASSQDRGEVSPLHF. The CDR3 nucleotides are TGTGCCAGCAGCCAAGATCGCGGGGAGGTTTCACCCCTCCACTTT.

The V call is TRBV2, the J call TRBJ2-1, with 7 bases matching TRBD1. The V gene end was trimmed by 3 bases and the J gene end by 7 bases; junction bases not matched to a gene: 9. The CDR3 has 15 amino acids. Germline loops: CDR1 SNHLY, CDR2 FYNNEI. CDR3 loop: CASSEPRGKVNEQFF. For the CDR3, the DNA is TGTGCCAGCAGTGAGCCCAGGGGGAAAGTGAATGAGCAGTTCTTC.

V is TRBV27 and J is TRBJ1-6; a possible D gene is TRBD1 (5 bases). Deletions cut 7 bases from V and 2 bases from J, with 21 bases between. CDR3 size: 18 residues. Per germline, CDR1 MNHEY and CDR2 SMNVEV (reference sequence). The CDR3 loop reads CASTTRAGFSTYNSPLHF. The CDR3 nucleotides are TGTGCCAGCACTACCAGGGCAGGCTTTAGCACCTATAATTCACCCCTCCACTTT.

The CDR3 region is CASSLILGQGPYGYTF. The CDR3 bases are TGTGCCAGCAGTTTGATTCTCGGCCAGGGGCCCTATGGCTACACCTTC. V usage is TRBV6-5 and J usage is TRBJ1-2; D is possibly TRBD1 (6 bases). The CDR3 covers 16 residues. The germline V gene encodes CDR1 MNHEY and CDR2 SVGAGI. Trimming shortened V by 4 bases and J by 4 bases, and 19 bases separated the two germline ends.

The chain is built from TRBV7-9 and TRBJ1-1, with a possible D match to TRBD1 (6 bases). The CDR3 totals 16 residues. Germline CDR1 and CDR2: SEHNR and FQNEAQ (reference sequence). Trimming stripped 1 base from V and 0 bases from J, with 12 bases between. The CDR3 DNA follows: TGTGCCAGCAGCTTAGTTGGGAGGGACATGAACACTGAAGCTTTCTTT. Residues: CASSLVGRDMNTEAFF.

This rearrangement joins TRBV28 to TRBJ2-5, with a weak D call TRBD2 (5 bases). Germline-derived CDR1 and CDR2 are MDHEN and SYDVKM. Trimming took off 5 bases at V and 4 bases at J, with 14 bases between the two ends. The CDR3 is 14 residues long. The CDR3 loop is CASSRPSLAETQYF. Written as DNA, the CDR3 is TGTGCCAGCAGTAGGCCCTCGCTAGCAGAGACCCAGTACTTC.

The CDR3 here is CASKGRDPGNTIYF. The CDR3 DNA is TGTGCCAGTAAAGGCAGGGATCCGGGAAACACCATATATTTT. The chain recombines TRBV19 with TRBJ1-3, with D maybe TRBD1 (5 bases). Germline CDR1 reads LNHDA; CDR2 reads SQIVND (reference sequence). The CDR3 covers 14 residues. V lost 7 bases to trimming and J lost 4 bases, with 14 bases between them.

This chain joins TRBV5-6 and TRBJ1-6; D call uncertain. The CDR3 sequence is 15 residues long. The germline V gene has CDR1 SGHDT and CDR2 YYEEEE. Trimming took 2 bases from V and 0 from J, leaving 6 bases between them. CDR3 nucleotide sequence: TGTGCCAGCAGCTTTTGGAGCTCCTATAATTCACCCCTCCACTTT. As protein: CASSFWSSYNSPLHF.

This clone came up a few times. This rearrangement joins TRBV7-8 to TRBJ1-5; D is uncertain. The CDR3 extends over 12 amino acids. Trimming removed 2 bases at V and 6 bases at J, with 5 bases between. Germline-derived CDR1 and CDR2 are SGHVS and FQNEAQ. The CDR3 DNA follows: TGTGCCAGCAGCTTAAGAGTTCAGCCCCAGCATTTT. Encoded protein: CASSLRVQPQHF.